The TCR beta chain under discussion was sequenced for a study of glioma-infiltrating T cells after dendritic cell vaccination. Study in general: Patients had newly diagnosed or recurrent glioblastoma and received dendritic cell vaccines. Treatment, given 2003 to 2012, was autologous tumor lysate-pulsed dendritic cell vaccination.

Germline V gene lookup returns CDR1 SGHNT and CDR2 YYREEE (reference sequence). This CDR3 comprises 16 residues. A remark on this clone: The junction shows a germline mismatch at one end, possibly a read error.

TCRB CDR3 was amplified from 2 ug genomic DNA or less. Profiled with immunoSEQ multiplex PCR; TCRdb holds only in-frame clones, not every one. The sample holds over 90,000 clones, roughly 76% seen once. The sample consisted of blood, taken before dendritic cell vaccination. The clonotype was recovered from a human donor with glioblastoma. The chain carries TRBV5-4 and TRBJ2-4; 7 bases agree with TRBD2. CDR3 sequence reads: CASSLAGGAAQNIQYF. The DNA of the CDR3 is TGTGCCAGCAGCTTGGCGGGGGGTGCAGCCCAAAACATTCAGTACTTC. The full variable domain, its missing parts supplied by reference TRBV5-4 and TRBJ2-4, is ETGVTQSPTHLIKTRGQQVTLRCSSQSGHNTVSWYQQALGQGPQFIFQYYREEENGRGNFPPRFSGLQFPNYSSELNVNALELDDSALYLCASSLAGGAAQNIQYFGAGTRLSVL.